The 2 T cell receptor beta chains below were found in one sample sequenced in a study of shared clonotypes between healthy human individuals (dated by TCRdb to 2018 to 2020). Preparation of the library involved the immunoSEQ multiplex PCR assay. The immuneACCESS repertoire file appears here via TCRdb, limited to in-frame rearrangements. These files lack a portion of the clones; in checked studies, under half of the deficit traces to unresolved V genes, and the cause of the others is not known. The sample table records under 650,000 clones; 90% to 97% of these occur just once. The ten most abundant clones make up less than 0.06% of the sample. The sequencing sample was made of naive CD4+ T cells sorted from blood. Reading the label with the study, this specimen's cell subset or site is: CD45RA+ positively selected. The source of these receptors is a woman younger than 45 in good health.

This chain uses TRBV7-6 with TRBJ2-7, with 9 positions matching TRBD2. The junction had 12 bases not matched to a gene; V was cut back by 10 bases and J by 5 bases. Germline-derived CDR1 and CDR2 are SGHVS and FNYEAQ. The CDR3 has 14 residues. The chain's CDR3 is CANRAGGTVHEQYF. In DNA, the CDR3 is TGTGCCAACAGAGCGGGGGGTACGGTCCACGAGCAGTACTTC.

V usage is TRBV4-1 and J usage is TRBJ2-5; D is unclear. The J call may be faulty, since TRBJ2-7 better matches the DNA end. Germline CDR1 and CDR2: MGHRA and YSYEKL. The CDR3 has 14 residues. The CDR3 region is CASSPRRVGDEQYF. The CDR3 bases are TGCGCCAGCAGCCCCCGCCGCGTTGGCGACGAGCAGTACTTC.